These 25 T cell receptor beta chains were all obtained from the same sample, sequenced in a study of CD8 T cells in Susac syndrome. A quantity of about 0.45 to 1 ug RNA underwent reverse transcription using random hexamers. MiXCR, applied by TCRdb to the immunoSEQ multiplex PCR reads, yields one record per CDR3 protein. Here the sample spans approximately 120,000 distinct CDR3 sequences, around 90% being singletons. The sample comprised CD4+ T cells from PBMCs. These receptors were obtained from a human donor in good health.

The chain employs TRBV6-5 and TRBJ2-7, with 11 bases lining up with TRBD2. Germline trimming cut 6 bases from V and 5 bases from J; bases unmatched to any gene: 9. The CDR3 contains 15 residues. Germline CDR1 reads MNHEY; CDR2 reads SVGAGI. This chain's CDR3 is CASREGLAAFDEQYF. As DNA, the CDR3 is TGTGCCAGCAGGGAGGGACTAGCGGCCTTCGACGAGCAGTACTTC.

The chain links TRBV12-3 or TRBV12-4 to TRBJ2-3; D is undetermined. V was shortened by 0 bases and J by 6 bases, with 7 bases between the two germline ends. This CDR3 spans 13 amino acids. CDR3 loop: CASSLAGWDTQYF. In nucleotides, the CDR3 is TGTGCCAGCAGTTTAGCAGGTTGGGATACGCAGTATTTT.

This chain connects TRBV29-1 to TRBJ1-1; a weak D match, TRBD1 (6 bases). This CDR3 spans 13 amino acids. CDR1 and CDR2 (germline): SQVTM, ANQGSEA. CDR3 bases: TGCAGTGCGGACAGTCTCATGAACACTGAAGCTTTCTTT. Its translation is CSADSLMNTEAFF.

The rearrangement links TRBV5-1 to TRBJ2-5, with D unclear. The V end was cut by 4 bases, the J end by 5 bases, with 9 bases between. The CDR3 runs to 12 residues. Germline CDR1 and CDR2: SGHRS and YFSETQ. DNA of the CDR3: TGCGCCAGCAGCACAGAGACCGAGACCCAGTACTTC. Residues: CASSTETETQYF.

The V call is TRBV3-1, the J call TRBJ1-1; D is ambiguous. Trimming took 1 base from V and 0 from J, leaving 18 bases between them. Germline assignment: CDR1 LGHDT and CDR2 YNNKEL (reference sequence). CDR3 length equals 18 residues. The CDR3 is CASSQVLPSYNMNTEAFF. The CDR3, as DNA: TGTGCCAGCAGCCAAGTTTTACCGAGTTATAACATGAACACTGAAGCTTTCTTT.

DNA of the CDR3: TGTGCCAGCAGCCAAGTGCGGACAGCCAACGAGCAGTACTTC. Its protein is CASSQVRTANEQYF. The chain has TRBV3-1 and TRBJ2-7, with a weak D call TRBD1 (6 bases). The CDR3 is made up of 14 amino acids. Trimming pared 1 base from V and 5 bases from J, leaving 12 bases between. Germline V gene lookup returns CDR1 LGHDT and CDR2 YNNKEL (reference sequence).

The rearrangement uses TRBV10-3 and TRBJ1-5; TRBD1 is a possible D gene (5 bases). Germline CDR1 ENHRY, CDR2 SYGVKD. Trimming stripped 8 bases from V and 0 bases from J, with 14 bases between. This CDR3 has 15 amino acids. CDR3 in DNA: TGTGCCATCTCAGGCGGGGGGAATAGCAATCAGCCCCAGCATTTT. Protein: CAISGGGNSNQPQHF.

This sequence joins TRBV7-9 and TRBJ2-7; 9 bases match TRBD2. V was clipped by 5 bases and J by 3 bases; unmatched bases: 8. CDR3 length: 15 amino acids. CDR1 is SEHNR and CDR2 is FQNEAQ in the germline V gene (reference sequence). CDR3 sequence: CASSPPASGVYEQYF. In DNA, the CDR3 is TGTGCCAGCAGCCCGCCTGCTAGCGGGGTCTACGAGCAGTACTTC.

This sequence joins TRBV20-1 and TRBJ2-1; 13 nucleotides align to TRBD2. Germline trimming cut 6 bases from V and 3 bases from J; bases unmatched to any gene: 8. CDR1 DFQATT and CDR2 SNEGSKA come from the germline V gene (reference sequence). The CDR3 covers 16 residues. CDR3 DNA: TGCAGTGCACGGACTAGCGGGAGTACGGTCTACAATGAGCAGTTCTTC. Its protein product is CSARTSGSTVYNEQFF.

The chain is built from TRBV6-6 and TRBJ1-4, with D possibly TRBD1 on 6 matching bases. The germline gives CDR1 MNHNY, CDR2 SVGAGI (reference sequence). The V end lost 7 bases, the J end lost 8 bases, and 11 bases lay between the germline ends. The CDR3 covers 12 residues. The CDR3 region has the DNA TGTGCCAGCATCGGGGGGCAGGAAAAACTGTTTTTT. Its translation: CASIGGQEKLFF.

The chain employs TRBV4-2 and TRBJ1-5; the D gene is possibly TRBD1 (5 bases). CDR1 and CDR2 from the germline V gene are LGHNA and YNFKEQ. The CDR3 totals 15 residues. Trimming took off 4 bases at V and 0 bases at J, with 10 bases between the two ends. The CDR3 region is CASSPGRNSNQPQHF. CDR3 DNA: TGTGCCAGCAGCCCGGGACGGAATAGCAATCAGCCCCAGCATTTT.

The V call is TRBV27, the J call TRBJ1-1; maybe TRBD1 (5 bases). The germline V gene has CDR1 MNHEY and CDR2 SMNVEV (reference sequence). The CDR3 spans 14 residues. V lost 7 bases and J lost 4, with 16 bases in between. The CDR3: CASKPRDPGTEAFF. The CDR3 region has the DNA TGTGCCAGCAAGCCCAGGGATCCGGGCACTGAAGCTTTCTTT.

The chain links TRBV2 to TRBJ2-7; D might be TRBD2 (6 bases). The CDR3 runs to 13 residues. Germline values: CDR1 SNHLY, CDR2 FYNNEI. V lost 7 bases and J lost 3, with 13 bases in between. The CDR3 spells CASNAGYIYEQYF. The CDR3 nucleotides are TGTGCCAGCAACGCGGGATACATCTACGAGCAGTACTTC.

This sequence joins TRBV12-3 or TRBV12-4 and TRBJ2-6; the D gene is possibly TRBD1 (6 bases). The CDR3 is 15 residues long. The V end was cut by 5 bases, the J end by 4 bases, with 12 bases between. CDR3 loop: CASSQSGVGANVLTF. The CDR3 nucleotides are TGTGCCAGCAGTCAGTCAGGGGTGGGGGCCAACGTCCTGACTTTC.

The J gene is TRBJ2-4, the V gene TRBV5-4, with 9 bases aligning to TRBD1. V lost 4 bases and J lost 7; bases outside the gene matches: 6. Germline CDR1 reads SGHNT; CDR2 reads YYREEE (reference sequence). This CDR3 has 14 residues. DNA of the CDR3: TGTGCCAGCAGCGAGGGACAGGGAAGGAACATTCAGTACTTC. Residues: CASSEGQGRNIQYF.

The chain has TRBV6-2 or TRBV6-3 and TRBJ1-5; D is perhaps TRBD1 (5 bases). The CDR3 is 16 residues long. Trimming pared 6 bases from V and 0 bases from J, leaving 15 bases between. CDR1 and CDR2 from the germline V gene are MNHEY and SVGEGT. CDR3 in amino acids: CASSDREPYSNQPQHF. In nucleotides, the CDR3 is TGTGCCAGCAGCGACAGAGAACCATATAGCAATCAGCCCCAGCATTTT.

This rearrangement joins TRBV6-5 to TRBJ1-2; TRBD1 might be the D (5 bases). CDR1 is MNHEY, CDR2 SVGAGI, per germline. Trimming stripped 2 bases from V and 0 bases from J, with 13 bases between. The CDR3 is 16 amino acids. The CDR3 protein is CASSYGRQKANYGYTF. The CDR3 region has the DNA TGTGCCAGCAGTTACGGTCGACAGAAAGCTAACTATGGCTACACCTTC.

The chain combines TRBV29-1 with TRBJ1-2, with D possibly matching TRBD1 (6 bases). The CDR3 extends over 12 amino acids. The germline V gene encodes CDR1 SQVTM and CDR2 ANQGSEA. V was cut by 1 base and J by 8 bases, with 11 bases left in between. CDR3 in DNA: TGCAGCGTTGAAGGGAACGGGGGCGGCTACACCTTC. Its translation: CSVEGNGGGYTF.

This clonotype occurred once. Here the CDR3 reads CASSRQEATGELFF. The DNA of the CDR3 is TGTGCCAGCAGCCGCCAGGAGGCCACCGGGGAGCTGTTTTTT. The V and J genes are TRBV12-3 or TRBV12-4 and TRBJ2-2; D possibly corresponds to TRBD2 (5 bases). The V end was cut by 6 bases, the J end by 4 bases, with 12 bases between. This CDR3 spans 14 amino acids.

This clonotype was seen a handful of times. The DNA is omitted, as the CDR3 cannot be located on it reliably, and the CDR3 follows TCRdb's listing. The genes are TRBV15 and TRBJ2-2; TRBD1, the table's D call, lacks a check against the DNA. A total of 14 residues make up the CDR3, ends included. CDR1 is LNHNV, CDR2 YYDKDF, per germline (reference sequence). CDR3 loop: CATSGRGYTGELFF.

The chain employs TRBV6-6 and TRBJ1-4; TRBD1 aligns across 9 bases. V shed 6 bases and J 8 bases; nucleotides not matched to a gene: 10. This CDR3 has 15 residues. CDR1 is MNHNY and CDR2 is SVGAGI in the germline V gene (reference sequence). DNA for the CDR3: TGTGCCAGCAGCCCGACGGGGACAGGGAGGGAAAAACTGTTTTTT. This codes for CASSPTGTGREKLFF.

The J gene is TRBJ2-7, the V gene TRBV5-8; 10 nucleotides align to TRBD2. Germline values: CDR1 SGHTS, CDR2 YDEGEE. V was clipped by 1 base and J by 2 bases; unmatched bases: 9. This CDR3 is built from 17 residues. The CDR3 spells CASSLYTASGGAYEQYF. The DNA of the CDR3 is TGTGCCAGCAGCTTGTACACGGCTAGCGGGGGCGCCTACGAGCAGTACTTC.

The J gene is TRBJ1-2, the V gene TRBV30; D perhaps matches TRBD1 (6 bases). Germline loops: CDR1 GTSNPN, CDR2 SVGIG (reference sequence). The CDR3 runs 12 residues. The V end lost 5 bases, the J end lost 6 bases, and 13 bases lay between the germline ends. CDR3 protein: CAWAGQRDGYTF. The CDR3 DNA reads TGTGCCTGGGCCGGACAGAGGGATGGCTACACCTTC.

The J gene is TRBJ2-1, the V gene TRBV29-1; 9 nucleotides match TRBD1. V gave up 1 base and J gave up 4 bases; unmatched junction bases: 5. The CDR3 runs to 15 residues. The germline CDR1 and CDR2 sequences are SQVTM and ANQGSEA. CDR3 coding DNA: TGCAGCGTTGAAGGCGGGACAGGGTGGTACAATGAGCAGTTCTTC. This translates into CSVEGGTGWYNEQFF.

The J gene is TRBJ1-5, the V gene TRBV2; the match to TRBD1 covers 8 bases. Germline loops: CDR1 SNHLY, CDR2 FYNNEI. The CDR3 is 15 amino acids. The V gene end was trimmed by 5 bases and the J gene end by 8 bases; junction bases not matched to a gene: 11. DNA of the CDR3: TGTGCCAGCAGTCAGGACAGGGTAACCCTAGAGCCCCAGCATTTT. It is translated as CASSQDRVTLEPQHF.